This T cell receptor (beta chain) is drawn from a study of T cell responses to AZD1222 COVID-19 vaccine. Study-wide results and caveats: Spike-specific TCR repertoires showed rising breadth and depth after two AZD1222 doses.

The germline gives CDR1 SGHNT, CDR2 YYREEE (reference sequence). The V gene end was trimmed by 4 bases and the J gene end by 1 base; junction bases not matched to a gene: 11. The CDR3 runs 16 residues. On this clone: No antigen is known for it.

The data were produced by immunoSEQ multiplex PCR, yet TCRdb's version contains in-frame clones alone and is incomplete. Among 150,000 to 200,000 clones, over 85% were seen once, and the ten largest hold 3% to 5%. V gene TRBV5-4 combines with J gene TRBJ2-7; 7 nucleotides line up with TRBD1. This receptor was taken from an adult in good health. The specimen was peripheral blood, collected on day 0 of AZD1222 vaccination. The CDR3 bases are TGTGCCAGCAGCCCTAACAGGGGTGTAAAGTCCTACGAGCAGTACTTC. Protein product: CASSPNRGVKSYEQYF.